These 13 T cell receptor beta chains share one sample of origin, sequenced in a study of CD8+ T cells in alopecia areata. Treatment denoted: oral pan-JAK inhibitor, 5-10 mg twice daily. Extraction of RNA preceded its reverse transcription into cDNA, which served as the sequencing template. Profiling relied on immunoSEQ multiplex PCR, and the TCRdb table lists in-frame clones only, not all of them. The sample lists approximately 210,000 clones, approximately 61% seen once, with 0.85% to 1.3% in the top ten. Material: CD4+ T cells sorted from blood, obtained at week 24, from a patient treated with tofacitinib. The receptors were sampled from a human donor with alopecia areata.

J is TRBJ1-2 and V is TRBV29-1; the D is unclear. There are 9 residues in the CDR3. Germline CDR1 and CDR2: SQVTM and ANQGSEA. The V end was cut by 6 bases, the J end by 9 bases, with 8 bases between. In DNA form, the CDR3 reads TGCAGCGTGGATGACAGCTACACCTTC. Translation gives CSVDDSYTF.

The chain combines TRBV27 with TRBJ2-7; a possible D gene is TRBD2 (5 bases). The CDR3 runs to 13 residues. CDR1 is MNHEY and CDR2 is SMNVEV in the germline V gene (reference sequence). Deletions cut 5 bases from V and 5 bases from J, with 13 bases between. CDR3 protein: CASSPHAGDEQYF. CDR3 nucleotides: TGTGCCAGCAGTCCCCACGCGGGTGACGAGCAGTACTTC.

This chain uses TRBV2 with TRBJ1-1; 8 nucleotides match TRBD1. CDR3 size: 17 residues. Per the germline V gene, CDR1 is SNHLY and CDR2 is FYNNEI. Trimming took 2 bases from V and 8 from J; bases not matched to a gene: 16. This CDR3 is CASSEPQGATFASEAFF. The CDR3 region has the DNA TGTGCCAGCAGTGAACCCCAGGGGGCTACTTTTGCCTCCGAAGCTTTCTTT.

The rearrangement links TRBV5-6 to TRBJ2-1, with 7 bases identical to TRBD2. CDR1 and CDR2 (germline): SGHDT, YYEEEE. J gave up 4 bases and V 0 bases, and 7 bases lay outside the gene matches. The CDR3 spans 16 residues. The CDR3 sequence: CASSLEGSGVYNEQFF. The CDR3 DNA sequence: TGTGCCAGCAGCTTGGAGGGGAGCGGGGTGTACAATGAGCAGTTCTTC. Full variable domain (outside the CDR3, taken from reference TRBV5-6 and TRBJ2-1): DAGVTQSPTHLIKTRGQQVTLRCSPKSGHDTVSWYQQALGQGPQFIFQYYEEEERQRGNFPDRFSGHQFPNYSSELNVNALLLGDSALYLCASSLEGSGVYNEQFFGPGTRLTVL.

The chain combines TRBV7-9 with TRBJ1-5; tentative D call: TRBD1 (5 bases). Germline V lookup: CDR1 SEHNR, CDR2 FQNEAQ (reference sequence). The CDR3 is made up of 15 amino acids. V dropped 1 base and J dropped 6 bases, with 13 bases sitting between them. The DNA for the CDR3 is TGTGCCAGCAGCTTAGATGGGCAGGGAACTCAGCCCCAGCATTTT. Amino acid sequence: CASSLDGQGTQPQHF.

In this sample, this clone turned up a few times. The chain carries TRBV18 and TRBJ1-3; 9 bases line up with TRBD1. Germline-derived CDR1 and CDR2 are KGHSH and LQKENI. V trimming: 3 bases; J trimming: 2 bases; junction bases outside the gene matches: 8. This CDR3 has 17 amino acids. The CDR3 bases are TGTGCCAGCTCACCTTATTCGGACAGGGGAACTGGAAACACCATATATTTT. Protein product: CASSPYSDRGTGNTIYF. The full variable domain, rest sourced from reference TRBV18 and TRBJ1-3, is NAGVMQNPRHLVRRRGQEARLRCSPMKGHSHVYWYRQLPEEGLKFMVYLQKENIIDESGMPKERFSAEFPKEGPSILRIQQVVRGDSAAYFCASSPYSDRGTGNTIYFGEGSWLTVV.

This clone turned up a few times. The chain is built from TRBV10-3 and TRBJ2-6; D unresolved. V lost 10 bases and J lost 0, with 10 bases in between. Germline V CDR1 and CDR2: ENHRY, SYGVKD. There are 14 residues in the CDR3. The CDR3 spells CATALASGANVLTF. CDR3 in DNA: TGTGCCACCGCCCTGGCCTCTGGGGCCAACGTCCTGACTTTC.

The chain recombines TRBV6-1 with TRBJ1-5, with TRBD1 as a possible D gene (5 bases). The CDR3 length is 14 residues. Germline assignment: CDR1 MNHNS and CDR2 SASEGT. V lost 1 base to trimming and J lost 13 bases, with 17 bases between them. CDR3 region: CASSEVTGRVLQHF. CDR3 sequence (DNA): TGTGCCAGCAGTGAAGTCACAGGTAGGGTCCTACAGCATTTT.

The genes are TRBV2 and TRBJ1-5, with D hard to call. Germline V lookup: CDR1 SNHLY, CDR2 FYNNEI. Trimming left V 8 bases short and J 0 bases short, with 8 bases between. The CDR3 spans 13 residues. This chain's CDR3 is CASRFSSNQPQHF. The CDR3 bases are TGTGCCAGCCGGTTTTCTAGCAATCAGCCCCAGCATTTT. The variable domain in full, completed from reference TRBV2 and TRBJ1-5, reads EPEVTQTPSHQVTQMGQEVILRCVPISNHLYFYWYRQILGQKVEFLVSFYNNEISEKSEIFDDQFSVERPDGSNFTLKIRSTKLEDSAMYFCASRFSSNQPQHFGDGTRLSIL.

The chain employs TRBV7-2 and TRBJ2-2; the match to TRBD1 covers 11 bases. From germline, CDR1 is SGHTA and CDR2 FQGNSA. V was clipped by 3 bases and J by 7 bases; unmatched bases: 7. This CDR3 contains 16 residues. This CDR3 reads CASSFGGTGGNGELFF. The CDR3 DNA follows: TGTGCCAGCAGCTTCGGCGGGACAGGGGGAAACGGGGAGCTGTTTTTT.

The J gene is TRBJ1-1, the V gene TRBV25-1; no reliable D call. Looked up from germline, CDR1 is MGHDK and CDR2 is SYGVNS. This CDR3 is built from 11 residues. Trimming removed 8 bases from V and 7 bases from J, with 11 bases in between. The CDR3 region is CASGLDVEAFF. CDR3 nucleotide sequence: TGTGCCAGCGGACTGGACGTTGAAGCTTTCTTT.

V and J are TRBV7-8 and TRBJ1-6; 7 bases fit TRBD1. Germline V gene data show CDR1 as SGHVS and CDR2 as FQNEAQ. The trim removed 3 bases at V and 6 bases at J, leaving 2 bases unmatched. There are 14 residues in the CDR3. The CDR3 bases are TGTGCCAGCAGCTTTGAGGGGGCTAATTCACCCCTCCACTTT. Translation: CASSFEGANSPLHF.

This clone was seen a few times. The rearrangement links TRBV6-6 to TRBJ2-5, with 8 nucleotides matching TRBD2. This CDR3 is 16 amino acids long. J was trimmed by 7 bases and V by 6 bases; bases with no gene match: 16. Germline CDR1 MNHNY, CDR2 SVGAGI (reference sequence). The CDR3 nucleotides read TGTGCCAGCAGACATGACTCTGGGCGGGGGGACACGACCCAGTACTTC. It codes for CASRHDSGRGDTTQYF.